This T cell receptor (beta chain) was found in a study of T cell responses to AZD1222 COVID-19 vaccine. The CDR3 extends over 17 amino acids. Trimming took 4 bases from V and 9 from J; bases not matched to a gene: 16. CDR1 and CDR2 from the germline V gene are SEHNR and FQNEAQ (reference sequence). Generated by immunoSEQ multiplex PCR, the TCRdb table keeps only in-frame clones and is missing some. This table has 70,000 to 95,000 clones, roughly nine tenths appearing once. The sample consisted of peripheral blood, taken on day 0 of AZD1222 vaccination. This receptor was obtained from an adult in good health. The rearrangement uses TRBV7-9 and TRBJ2-5, with 11 bases lining up with TRBD2. CDR3 residues: CASSSSSGTSGGGAQYF. The CDR3 DNA follows: TGTGCCAGCAGCTCGTCCTCCGGGACTAGCGGTGGAGGGGCCCAGTACTTC. The whole variable domain, filled in from reference TRBV7-9 and TRBJ2-5, reads DTGVSQNPRHKITKRGQNVTFRCDPISEHNRLYWYRQTLGQGPEFLTYFQNEAQLEKSRLLSDRFSAERPKGSFSTLEIQRTEQGDSAMYLCASSSSSGTSGGGAQYFGPGTRLLVL.